This TCR beta chain stems from a study of T cells in women clearing cervical HPV infection. Study in general: Case blood was drawn a median approximately five months after lesion detection. Study results and limitations: CIN3+ cases had significantly higher TCR richness than controls; evenness did not differ. TRBV6-7 relative abundance averaged approximately 0.1% in cases and 0.16% in controls.

V lost 6 bases, J lost 3 bases, and 17 bases stayed unmatched. The V gene's germline CDR1 is DFQATT and CDR2 SNEGSKA (reference sequence). This CDR3 region has 17 residues. By frequency, this clone registers medium-sized. The antigen remains undetermined. The missing CDR3 end, 3 residues past where the read stops, is filled in from the germline J gene. TCR beta CDR3 amplified by multiplex PCR from about 1,100 ng genomic DNA. Measured with immunoSEQ multiplex PCR; TCRdb has only the in-frame clones, and not every one. The ten most abundant clones cover 5.5% to 8% of a sample with roughly 19,000 clones. The sequence came from a woman between 18 and 70 years old with a cervical HPV16 infection that either progressed to CIN3+ or cleared (not recorded which). The genes are TRBV20-1 and TRBJ2-5; 9 bases align to TRBD2. The sequencing input was blood buffy coat. CDR3 DNA, as far as it was read: TGCAGTGCCCCAATATCCTTCGGGACTAGCAGAGAAGAGACC. Its protein product is CSAPISFGTSREET. The full-length CDR3 reads as CSAPISFGTSREETQYF.